A selection of T cell receptor beta chains follows, all from one sample in a study of cytomegalovirus exposure and HLA in healthy donors. Sequencing used immunoSEQ multiplex PCR; TCRdb keeps in-frame clones, though not all of them. The repertoire holds under 80,000 clones, with less than 85% as singletons. The sample was PBMCs. The receptors stem from a woman in her 30s in good health and CMV-seronegative. Both conserved end residues are part of each CDR3. A D gene is named only where the DNA matches it firmly. Expanded clones are given a class, and other clones once, few, many or no size at all.

v_call: TRBV2; j_call: TRBJ2-1; d_call: TRBD2; clone_size: .; cdr3_aa: CASSEVREGSSYNEQFF; cdr3_nt: TGTGCCAGCAGTGAAGTTCGGGAGGGTAGCTCCTACAATGAGCAGTTCTTC
v_call: TRBV6-1; j_call: TRBJ2-1; d_call: TRBD2; clone_size: .; cdr3_aa: CACGTSGYNEQFF; cdr3_nt: TGTGCCTGCGGGACTAGCGGTTACAATGAGCAGTTCTTC
v_call: TRBV30; j_call: TRBJ2-7; d_call: .; clone_size: .; cdr3_aa: CAWRGGNYEQYF; cdr3_nt: TGTGCCTGGAGGGGCGGGAACTACGAGCAGTACTTC
v_call: TRBV30; j_call: TRBJ1-1; d_call: TRBD1; clone_size: .; cdr3_aa: CAWIRTGYRMNTEAFF; cdr3_nt: TGTGCCTGGATCAGGACAGGGTACCGGATGAACACTGAAGCTTTCTTT
v_call: TRBV11-3; j_call: TRBJ2-7; d_call: TRBD2; clone_size: .; cdr3_aa: CASSASGRDYEQYF; cdr3_nt: TGTGCCAGCAGCGCTAGCGGGAGGGACTACGAGCAGTACTTC
v_call: TRBV2; j_call: TRBJ2-5; d_call: TRBD1; clone_size: .; cdr3_aa: CASSQGVSETQYF; cdr3_nt: TGTGCCAGCTCACAGGGGGTATCGGAGACCCAGTACTTC
v_call: TRBV10-3; j_call: TRBJ2-5; d_call: .; clone_size: .; cdr3_aa: CAISVGSGRTVGTQYF; cdr3_nt: TGTGCCATCAGTGTCGGCTCAGGGAGGACGGTCGGGACCCAGTACTTC
v_call: TRBV5-4; j_call: TRBJ2-7; d_call: TRBD2; clone_size: .; cdr3_aa: CASSPSGSNSYEQYF; cdr3_nt: TGTGCCAGCAGCCCCAGCGGGAGCAACTCCTACGAGCAGTACTTC
v_call: TRBV5-4; j_call: TRBJ2-1; d_call: .; clone_size: .; cdr3_aa: CASSLEVAGRVNEQFF; cdr3_nt: TGTGCCAGCAGCTTGGAAGTGGCGGGAAGGGTCAATGAGCAGTTCTTC
v_call: TRBV10-1; j_call: TRBJ2-1; d_call: TRBD2; clone_size: .; cdr3_aa: CASRLSLAADNEQFF; cdr3_nt: TGCGCCAGCAGACTATCACTAGCGGCAGACAATGAGCAGTTCTTC
v_call: TRBV19; j_call: TRBJ1-2; d_call: TRBD1; clone_size: .; cdr3_aa: CASSIGGTGRSPYGYTF; cdr3_nt: TGTGCCAGTAGTATCGGGGGGACAGGGAGATCTCCCTATGGCTACACCTTC
v_call: TRBV7-2; j_call: TRBJ2-2; d_call: .; clone_size: .; cdr3_aa: CASSLAAPNTGELFF; cdr3_nt: TGTGCCAGCAGCTTAGCAGCTCCGAACACCGGGGAGCTGTTTTTT
v_call: TRBV5-5; j_call: TRBJ2-1; d_call: TRBD2; clone_size: .; cdr3_aa: CASSFSGRVYNEQFF; cdr3_nt: TGTGCCAGCAGCTTTAGCGGGAGAGTATACAATGAGCAGTTCTTC
v_call: TRBV10-3; j_call: TRBJ1-5; d_call: .; clone_size: .; cdr3_aa: CATRRIDGEPQHF; cdr3_nt: TGTGCCACCAGGAGGATAGACGGGGAGCCCCAGCATTTT
v_call: TRBV6-5; j_call: TRBJ1-3; d_call: TRBD1; clone_size: .; cdr3_aa: CASRDRRNTIYF; cdr3_nt: TGTGCCAGCCGGGACAGGCGAAACACCATATATTTT
v_call: TRBV5-1; j_call: TRBJ2-3; d_call: TRBD2; clone_size: .; cdr3_aa: CASSLGASGALGTDTQYF; cdr3_nt: TGCGCCAGCAGCTTAGGGGCTAGCGGGGCCCTTGGTACAGATACGCAGTATTTT
v_call: TRBV4-1; j_call: TRBJ2-1; d_call: TRBD1; clone_size: .; cdr3_aa: CASSQALRTGAFYNEQFF; cdr3_nt: TGCGCCAGCAGCCAAGCCCTCCGGACAGGGGCGTTTTACAATGAGCAGTTCTTC
v_call: TRBV28; j_call: TRBJ2-5; d_call: .; clone_size: .; cdr3_aa: CASSFPIHRARETQYF; cdr3_nt: TGTGCCAGCAGTTTCCCTATCCACAGGGCCCGAGAGACCCAGTACTTC
v_call: TRBV5-4; j_call: TRBJ1-1; d_call: TRBD1; clone_size: .; cdr3_aa: CASSLRDRGRLGTEAFF; cdr3_nt: TGTGCCAGCAGCTTGAGGGACAGGGGGAGGTTGGGCACTGAAGCTTTCTTT
v_call: TRBV4-1; j_call: TRBJ2-1; d_call: .; clone_size: .; cdr3_aa: CASSQREVRTLYNEQFF; cdr3_nt: TGCGCCAGCAGCCAAAGAGAAGTCCGGACTCTGTACAATGAGCAGTTCTTC
v_call: TRBV4-1; j_call: TRBJ2-5; d_call: TRBD1; clone_size: .; cdr3_aa: CASSQVGRGQPTQYF; cdr3_nt: TGCGCCAGCAGCCAAGTCGGCAGGGGGCAGCCGACCCAGTACTTC
v_call: TRBV5-1; j_call: TRBJ1-3; d_call: .; clone_size: medium-sized; cdr3_aa: CASSSRGSQLSSGNTIYF; cdr3_nt: TGCGCCAGCAGCTCTAGGGGTAGCCAGCTTAGCTCTGGAAACACCATATATTTT
v_call: TRBV7-9; j_call: TRBJ1-2; d_call: TRBD1; clone_size: few; cdr3_aa: CASSLSTGASYGYTF; cdr3_nt: TGTGCCAGCAGCTTATCTACAGGGGCTAGCTATGGCTACACCTTC
v_call: TRBV18; j_call: TRBJ2-2; d_call: TRBD1; clone_size: once; cdr3_aa: CASSPPDRAGELFF; cdr3_nt: TGTGCCAGCTCACCGCCAGACAGGGCCGGGGAGCTGTTTTTT
v_call: TRBV29-1; j_call: TRBJ2-2; d_call: TRBD2; clone_size: .; cdr3_aa: CAGLAGGRGAGELFF; cdr3_nt: TGCGCAGGACTAGCGGGAGGGCGAGGGGCCGGGGAGCTGTTTTTT
v_call: TRBV5-4; j_call: TRBJ2-7; d_call: TRBD2; clone_size: .; cdr3_aa: CASSSRGASGRSSIYEQYF; cdr3_nt: TGTGCCAGCAGCTCTAGGGGGGCTAGCGGGAGGTCTTCTATCTACGAGCAGTACTTC
v_call: TRBV5-8; j_call: TRBJ1-1; d_call: TRBD1; clone_size: .; cdr3_aa: CASSIGTVNTEAFF; cdr3_nt: TGTGCCAGCAGCATCGGGACAGTGAACACTGAAGCTTTCTTT
v_call: TRBV7-6; j_call: TRBJ2-5; d_call: TRBD1; clone_size: .; cdr3_aa: CASSTPGGRQETQYF; cdr3_nt: TGTGCCAGCAGCACCCCAGGGGGTCGTCAAGAGACCCAGTACTTC
v_call: TRBV28; j_call: TRBJ1-1; d_call: .; clone_size: .; cdr3_aa: CASNPGGEAFF; cdr3_nt: TGTGCCAGCAATCCGGGAGGGGAAGCTTTCTTT
v_call: TRBV6-6; j_call: TRBJ2-7; d_call: .; clone_size: .; cdr3_aa: CASSTTGGRDEQYF; cdr3_nt: TGTGCCAGCAGTACTACCGGGGGAAGGGACGAGCAGTACTTC
v_call: TRBV7-8; j_call: TRBJ1-6; d_call: .; clone_size: .; cdr3_aa: CASSLEQFYNSPLHF; cdr3_nt: TGTGCCAGCAGCTTAGAACAGTTCTATAATTCACCCCTCCACTTT
v_call: TRBV27; j_call: TRBJ2-3; d_call: TRBD1; clone_size: .; cdr3_aa: CASRNRGTTDTQYF; cdr3_nt: TGTGCCAGCAGAAACAGGGGCACCACAGATACGCAGTATTTT
v_call: TRBV19; j_call: TRBJ2-3; d_call: TRBD1; clone_size: .; cdr3_aa: CASSTTGGRADTQYF; cdr3_nt: TGTGCCAGTAGTACAACAGGGGGCCGGGCAGATACGCAGTATTTT
v_call: TRBV7-6; j_call: TRBJ1-2; d_call: TRBD1; clone_size: .; cdr3_aa: CASSRSGQGGCGYTF; cdr3_nt: TGTGCCAGCAGCCGATCGGGACAGGGTGGGTGTGGCTACACCTTC
v_call: TRBV7-3; j_call: TRBJ2-5; d_call: .; clone_size: .; cdr3_aa: CASSFSSVGGNQYF; cdr3_nt: TGTGCCAGCAGCTTTTCTAGCGTGGGGGGAAACCAGTACTTC
v_call: TRBV7-9; j_call: TRBJ2-1; d_call: TRBD2; clone_size: .; cdr3_aa: CASSRTSGRWDEQFF; cdr3_nt: TGTGCCAGCAGTAGGACTAGCGGGAGGTGGGATGAGCAGTTCTTC
v_call: TRBV6-5; j_call: TRBJ2-7; d_call: TRBD2; clone_size: .; cdr3_aa: CASSYGAGGYEQYF; cdr3_nt: TGTGCCAGCAGTTACGGAGCGGGAGGGTACGAGCAGTACTTC
v_call: TRBV4-1; j_call: TRBJ2-5; d_call: TRBD2; clone_size: .; cdr3_aa: CASSQEGGWSETQYF; cdr3_nt: TGCGCCAGCAGCCAAGAGGGGGGGTGGTCAGAGACCCAGTACTTC
v_call: TRBV27; j_call: TRBJ1-1; d_call: .; clone_size: .; cdr3_aa: CASSLRGRETEAFF; cdr3_nt: TGTGCCAGCAGTTTAAGGGGGAGGGAGACTGAAGCTTTCTTT
v_call: TRBV6-5; j_call: TRBJ2-1; d_call: TRBD2; clone_size: few; cdr3_aa: CASTPGLASYNEQFF; cdr3_nt: TGTGCCAGCACTCCGGGACTAGCCTCCTACAATGAGCAGTTCTTC
v_call: TRBV2; j_call: TRBJ1-1; d_call: .; clone_size: .; cdr3_aa: CASSPTTNTEAFF; cdr3_nt: TGTGCCAGCAGTCCGACAACGAACACTGAAGCTTTCTTT
v_call: TRBV19; j_call: TRBJ1-5; d_call: .; clone_size: .; cdr3_aa: CASSIEHSNQPQHF; cdr3_nt: TGTGCCAGTAGTATAGAACATTCCAATCAGCCCCAGCATTTT
v_call: TRBV28; j_call: TRBJ1-1; d_call: .; clone_size: .; cdr3_aa: CASLGRLATEAFF; cdr3_nt: TGTGCCAGCCTAGGGAGGCTCGCCACTGAAGCTTTCTTT
v_call: TRBV10-2; j_call: TRBJ1-5; d_call: TRBD1; clone_size: .; cdr3_aa: CASSAGRGSNQPQHF; cdr3_nt: TGCGCCAGCAGTGCAGGCAGGGGGTCGAATCAGCCCCAGCATTTT
v_call: TRBV10-1; j_call: TRBJ2-2; d_call: .; clone_size: few; cdr3_aa: CASSDSAGANTGELFF; cdr3_nt: TGCGCCAGCAGTGATTCCGCAGGGGCGAACACCGGGGAGCTGTTTTTT
v_call: TRBV6-9; j_call: TRBJ1-2; d_call: .; clone_size: .; cdr3_aa: CASSYSKGTLGGYGYTF; cdr3_nt: TGTGCCAGCAGTTATAGTAAGGGGACCCTCGGGGGCTATGGCTACACCTTC
v_call: TRBV7-9; j_call: TRBJ1-6; d_call: .; clone_size: .; cdr3_aa: CASSLVVRGNSPLHF; cdr3_nt: TGTGCCAGCAGCTTAGTGGTCAGGGGTAATTCACCCCTCCACTTT
v_call: TRBV14; j_call: TRBJ1-1; d_call: .; clone_size: .; cdr3_aa: CASSQDSRANTEAFF; cdr3_nt: TGTGCCAGCAGCCAAGACAGCAGGGCGAACACTGAAGCTTTCTTT
v_call: TRBV9; j_call: TRBJ2-3; d_call: TRBD2; clone_size: .; cdr3_aa: CASSVRLAGGLGTQYF; cdr3_nt: TGTGCCAGCAGCGTACGACTAGCGGGAGGGCTTGGTACGCAGTATTTT
v_call: TRBV18; j_call: TRBJ2-7; d_call: TRBD2; clone_size: .; cdr3_aa: CAPTAPPYPGSGNYEQYF; cdr3_nt: TGTGCCCCTACCGCCCCCCCGTACCCGGGGAGCGGGAACTACGAGCAGTACTTC
v_call: TRBV15; j_call: TRBJ1-1; d_call: .; clone_size: .; cdr3_aa: CATSGLQGWDEAFF; cdr3_nt: TGTGCCACCAGCGGATTACAGGGTTGGGATGAAGCTTTCTTT
v_call: TRBV11-3; j_call: TRBJ2-1; d_call: .; clone_size: .; cdr3_aa: CASSSWGEGNNEQFF; cdr3_nt: TGTGCCAGCAGCTCCTGGGGAGAGGGAAACAATGAGCAGTTCTTC
v_call: TRBV2; j_call: TRBJ1-3; d_call: TRBD1; clone_size: few; cdr3_aa: CATQDRGSGNTIYF; cdr3_nt: TGTGCCACCCAGGACAGGGGATCTGGAAACACCATATATTTT
v_call: TRBV30; j_call: TRBJ2-7; d_call: TRBD2; clone_size: few; cdr3_aa: CAWSRLADSYEQYF; cdr3_nt: TGTGCCTGGAGCCGACTAGCGGACTCCTACGAGCAGTACTTC
v_call: TRBV5-1; j_call: TRBJ2-3; d_call: TRBD2; clone_size: once; cdr3_aa: CASSASGPRGTDTQYF; cdr3_nt: TGCGCCAGCAGCGCTAGCGGTCCCCGAGGCACAGATACGCAGTATTTT
v_call: TRBV9; j_call: TRBJ1-6; d_call: TRBD1; clone_size: .; cdr3_aa: CASSAGTGAVPLHF; cdr3_nt: TGTGCCAGCAGTGCCGGGACAGGGGCCGTCCCCCTCCACTTT
v_call: TRBV6-1; j_call: TRBJ2-7; d_call: TRBD2; clone_size: .; cdr3_aa: CASSTQGLVYEQYF; cdr3_nt: TGTGCCAGCAGTACCCAGGGACTAGTCTACGAGCAGTACTTC
v_call: TRBV7-9; j_call: TRBJ2-1; d_call: TRBD1; clone_size: .; cdr3_aa: CASSTVGQGIDNEQFF; cdr3_nt: TGTGCCAGCAGCACCGTCGGACAGGGCATCGACAATGAGCAGTTCTTC
v_call: TRBV7-9; j_call: TRBJ1-4; d_call: .; clone_size: .; cdr3_aa: CASSLTAGLTGNEKLFF; cdr3_nt: TGTGCCAGCAGCTTAACGGCAGGGCTGACTGGGAATGAAAAACTGTTTTTT